This T cell receptor (beta chain) appears in the sequencing data of a study of beta chain features in type 1 diabetes. Study-wide results and limits: It was not settled here whether HLA type affects TCRB rearrangement. Moderate yet significant TCRB CDR3 shortening was seen in Type 1 diabetes patients in all four CD4+ subsets.

The authors reverse transcribed all of the isolated RNA, so sequencing captured expressed TCRB transcripts. Repertoires were generated with immunoSEQ multiplex PCR, while TCRdb's copy carries only in-frame clones and drops some. The repertoire holds some 640,000 clones, with roughly 13% as singletons. Turning to this clone: The antigen is undetermined. Additional DNA sequences in this sample encode the identical CDR3.

The CDR3 spans 12 residues. V lost 6 bases and J 8 bases, leaving 14 bases between the germline ends. The V gene's germline CDR1 is SQVTM and CDR2 ANQGSEA. This chain uses TRBV29-1 with TRBJ2-1; D may be TRBD2 (5 bases). The receptor comes from a man aged 18-30 years with type 1 diabetes. Sequenced input: naive CD4+ T cells from blood. CDR3 region: CSVLEARDEQFF. CDR3 in DNA: TGCAGCGTACTAGAGGCAAGGGATGAGCAGTTCTTC.